Following are 18 T cell receptor beta chains from one sample sequenced in a study of PD-1 blockade in classical Hodgkin lymphoma. Sequenced by immunoSEQ multiplex PCR; TCRdb stores in-frame clones only, minus some. This table has about 64,000 clones, 90% to 95% appearing once. The time point: cycle 4 day 1 (C4D1), after less than 7 weeks of nivolumab. With no exception, relapse followed autologous stem cell transplantation in all patients, and brentuximab vedotin exposure varied. Sequenced material: peripheral blood mononuclear cells (PBMCs), taken before the fourth cycle of nivolumab. These receptors were collected from a human donor with classical Hodgkin lymphoma.

V is TRBV28 and J is TRBJ2-7; weak D call: TRBD2 (6 bases). The CDR3 runs 16 residues. V lost 3 bases to trimming and J lost 1 base, with 16 bases between them. CDR1 MDHEN and CDR2 SYDVKM come from the germline V gene. The DNA of the CDR3 is TGTGCCAGCAGTTTTGAGGAGGGTACCTATTCCTACGAGCAGTACTTC. As protein: CASSFEEGTYSYEQYF.

This rearrangement joins TRBV7-9 to TRBJ2-1, with D maybe TRBD2 (5 bases). The germline V gene encodes CDR1 SEHNR and CDR2 FQNEAQ (reference sequence). The CDR3 spans 14 residues. Trimming removed 1 base from V and 5 bases from J, with 9 bases in between. The CDR3 is CASSLVAGDNEQFF. DNA of the CDR3: TGTGCCAGCAGCTTAGTCGCCGGGGACAATGAGCAGTTCTTC.

This rearrangement joins TRBV9 to TRBJ2-1; maybe TRBD1 (5 bases). The CDR3 has 15 residues. The V gene's germline CDR1 is SGDLS and CDR2 YYNGEE. The ends were cut back, 3 bases at V and 0 bases at J, with 10 bases in the middle. The CDR3 region is CASSAEDSSYNEQFF. The CDR3 nucleotides are TGTGCCAGCAGCGCCGAAGACAGCTCCTACAATGAGCAGTTCTTC. The entire variable domain, with the rest obtained from reference TRBV9 and TRBJ2-1, is as follows: DSGVTQTPKHLITATGQRVTLRCSPRSGDLSVYWYQQSLDQGLQFLIQYYNGEERAKGNILERFSAQQFPDLHSELNLSSLELGDSALYFCASSAEDSSYNEQFFGPGTRLTVL.

V gene TRBV10-3 combines with J gene TRBJ2-1, with unresolved D. Germline CDR1 and CDR2: ENHRY and SYGVKD. The CDR3 covers 15 residues. Trimming removed 9 bases at V and 0 bases at J, with 15 bases between. The DNA for the CDR3 is TGTGCCATAAGGTCAGGATTGGGCTCCTACAATGAGCAGTTCTTC. It codes for CAIRSGLGSYNEQFF.

This chain joins TRBV6-1 and TRBJ2-1; no reliable D call. Trimming stripped 4 bases from V and 6 bases from J, with 7 bases between. CDR3 length: 12 residues. Germline CDR1 MNHNS, CDR2 SASEGT. Here the CDR3 reads CASSAAFNEQFF. The DNA for the CDR3 is TGTGCCAGCAGTGCTGCCTTCAATGAGCAGTTCTTC.

The chain recombines TRBV28 with TRBJ1-3; TRBD1 is a possible D gene (6 bases). With 6 bases removed from V and 0 bases from J, the gap between germline ends came to 15 bases. The length of the CDR3 is 16 residues. Per germline, CDR1 MDHEN and CDR2 SYDVKM. The chain's CDR3 is CASSPPGQASGNTIYF. CDR3 nucleotide sequence: TGTGCCAGCAGCCCCCCGGGACAAGCCTCTGGAAACACCATATATTTT.

V gene TRBV5-1 combines with J gene TRBJ2-3; 15 bases align to TRBD2. Trimming removed 4 bases from V and 5 bases from J; junction bases left unmatched: 2. Germline V gene sequence: CDR1 SGHRS, CDR2 YFSETQ. CDR3 length: 15 residues. The CDR3 reads CASSRGLAGGDTQYF. Written as DNA, the CDR3 is TGCGCCAGCAGCCGGGGACTAGCGGGAGGAGATACGCAGTATTTT.

The genes are TRBV28 and TRBJ2-7; D ambiguous. This CDR3 comprises 14 residues. CDR1 MDHEN and CDR2 SYDVKM come from the germline V gene. Trimming left V 3 bases short and J 0 bases short, with 9 bases between. The CDR3 protein is CASSFRPSSYEQYF. Written as DNA, the CDR3 is TGTGCCAGCAGTTTTCGGCCCAGCTCCTACGAGCAGTACTTC.

This clone showed up just once. The V gene is TRBV19, the J gene TRBJ1-2; a possible D gene is TRBD1 (5 bases). The CDR3 extends over 15 amino acids. CDR1 LNHDA and CDR2 SQIVND come from the germline V gene (reference sequence). The V end lost 3 bases, the J end lost 2 bases, and 13 bases lay between the germline ends. This CDR3 reads CASSITPRANYGYTF. DNA of the CDR3: TGTGCCAGTAGTATCACCCCCAGGGCCAACTATGGCTACACCTTC.

This sequence joins TRBV28 and TRBJ1-3; TRBD1 might be the D (6 bases). CDR1 MDHEN and CDR2 SYDVKM come from the germline V gene. CDR3 size: 17 residues. Trimming left V 1 base short and J 0 bases short, with 13 bases between. CDR3 sequence reads: CASSLFRGLLSGNTIYF. The CDR3 coding sequence is TGTGCCAGCAGTTTATTCAGGGGTCTGCTCTCTGGAAACACCATATATTTT.

V gene TRBV19 combines with J gene TRBJ2-7, with D unresolved. V gave up 4 bases and J gave up 1 base, with 14 bases separating them. The V gene's germline CDR1 is LNHDA and CDR2 SQIVND (reference sequence). The CDR3 is 15 residues long. DNA for the CDR3: TGTGCCAGTAGTACAAGCAGGCGGCGGTCCTACGAGCAGTACTTC. Amino acid sequence: CASSTSRRRSYEQYF. The variable domain in full, with the rest retrieved from reference TRBV19 and TRBJ2-7, is DGGITQSPKYLFRKEGQNVTLSCEQNLNHDAMYWYRQDPGQGLRLIYYSQIVNDFQKGDIAEGYSVSREKKESFPLTVTSAQKNPTAFYLCASSTSRRRSYEQYFGPGTRLTVT.

CDR3 DNA sequence: TGTGCCAGCAACAGGGAAGGCCCCTTTAGCAATCAGCCCCAGCATTTT. Translated, it gives CASNREGPFSNQPQHF. The chain uses TRBV19 and TRBJ1-5; weak D call: TRBD1 (6 bases). Germline assignment: CDR1 LNHDA and CDR2 SQIVND (reference sequence). The V end was cut by 9 bases, the J end by 0 bases, with 18 bases between. CDR3 length: 16 residues. The complete variable domain, with remaining parts taken from reference TRBV19 and TRBJ1-5, reads DGGITQSPKYLFRKEGQNVTLSCEQNLNHDAMYWYRQDPGQGLRLIYYSQIVNDFQKGDIAEGYSVSREKKESFPLTVTSAQKNPTAFYLCASNREGPFSNQPQHFGDGTRLSIL.

The J gene is TRBJ2-1, the V gene TRBV11-2, with D maybe TRBD2 (5 bases). V was clipped by 0 bases and J by 0 bases, with 9 bases between them. Per the germline V gene, CDR1 is SGHAT and CDR2 is FQNNGV. The CDR3 length is 16 residues. Here the CDR3 DNA reads TGTGCCAGCAGCTTAGAGGAGACTAACTCCTACAATGAGCAGTTCTTC. Its protein is CASSLEETNSYNEQFF.

The chain has TRBV7-9 and TRBJ2-5, with 7 bases identical to TRBD2. This CDR3 comprises 17 residues. V lost 6 bases to trimming and J lost 5 bases; unmatched junction nucleotides: 18. Germline assignment: CDR1 SEHNR and CDR2 FQNEAQ (reference sequence). The CDR3 DNA is TGTGCCAGCAGTGACCCGGTCATAGCGGGTCTGGGGGAGACCCAGTACTTC. It specifies CASSDPVIAGLGETQYF. The full variable domain, completed using reference TRBV7-9 and TRBJ2-5, is DTGVSQNPRHKITKRGQNVTFRCDPISEHNRLYWYRQTLGQGPEFLTYFQNEAQLEKSRLLSDRFSAERPKGSFSTLEIQRTEQGDSAMYLCASSDPVIAGLGETQYFGPGTRLLVL.

The rearrangement uses TRBV7-9 and TRBJ2-1; D not certain. Germline assignment: CDR1 SEHNR and CDR2 FQNEAQ (reference sequence). The CDR3 has 12 residues. Trimming took off 1 base at V and 7 bases at J, with 5 bases between the two ends. The CDR3 bases are TGTGCCAGCAGCTTAGAGTCGAATGAGCAGTTCTTC. It is translated as CASSLESNEQFF.

The chain joins TRBV4-1 to TRBJ2-7, with TRBD1 identical over 8 bases. V shed 3 bases and J 7 bases; nucleotides not matched to a gene: 8. CDR1 and CDR2 (germline): MGHRA, YSYEKL. CDR3 size: 14 residues. DNA for the CDR3: TGCGCCAGCAGCCACCAGACAGGGGATTGGGAGCAGTACTTC. Amino acids: CASSHQTGDWEQYF.

The CDR3 protein is CASSRGVATEAFF. The CDR3 DNA follows: TGTGCCAGCAGTCGCGGGGTGGCTACTGAAGCTTTCTTT. The chain employs TRBV6-5 and TRBJ1-1; D is unclear. The germline CDR1 and CDR2 sequences are MNHEY and SVGAGI. This CDR3 is built from 13 residues. With 5 bases removed from V and 5 bases from J, the gap between germline ends came to 12 bases.

V usage is TRBV28 and J usage is TRBJ2-5; 7 bases line up with TRBD2. This CDR3 is 15 amino acids long. Germline-derived CDR1 and CDR2 are MDHEN and SYDVKM. J gave up 5 bases and V 5 bases, and 11 bases lay outside the gene matches. CDR3 nucleotide sequence: TGTGCCAGCAGTCGAAGCGGGGCGGAGTGGGAGACCCAGTACTTC. It translates to CASSRSGAEWETQYF.